The table lists the clone carrying this T cell receptor (beta chain) with a few counts. From germline, CDR1 is SGHNT and CDR2 YYREEE (reference sequence). Trimming at V came to 4 bases and at J to 2 bases, leaving 7 bases not matched to a gene. CDR3 length equals 15 residues. The data were taken from a study of OX40 agonist ivuxolimab in advanced cancers. Study-wide background: The diagnoses of dose-escalation patients were hepatocellular carcinoma, melanoma, renal cell or head and neck cancer.

Sequencing was performed with immunoSEQ multiplex PCR; in TCRdb, only in-frame clones are kept and a portion is missing. The sample has under 80,000 clones, roughly 86% seen once. The sequencing used CD4+ or CD8+ T cells sorted from blood, collected in a trial of the OX40 agonist ivuxolimab. This receptor was taken from an adult with an advanced solid tumor such as melanoma, head and neck, liver or kidney cancer. The rearrangement uses TRBV5-4 and TRBJ2-5; 8 bases align to TRBD1. CDR3 sequence: CASSISGGVQETQYF. The CDR3 bases are TGTGCCAGCAGCATCTCAGGGGGCGTACAAGAGACCCAGTACTTC.